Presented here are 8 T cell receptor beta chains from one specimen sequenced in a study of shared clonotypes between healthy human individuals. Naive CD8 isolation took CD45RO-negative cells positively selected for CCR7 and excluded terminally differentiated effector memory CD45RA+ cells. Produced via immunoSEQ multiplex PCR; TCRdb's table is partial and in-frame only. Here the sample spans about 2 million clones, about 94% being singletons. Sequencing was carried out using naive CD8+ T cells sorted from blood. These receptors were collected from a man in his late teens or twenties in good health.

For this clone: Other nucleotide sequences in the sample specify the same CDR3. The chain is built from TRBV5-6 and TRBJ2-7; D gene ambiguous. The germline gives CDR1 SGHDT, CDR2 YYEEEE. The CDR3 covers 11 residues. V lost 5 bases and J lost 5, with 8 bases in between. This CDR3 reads CASSLLNEQYF. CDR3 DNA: TGTGCCAGCAGTCTTTTAAACGAGCAGTACTTC.

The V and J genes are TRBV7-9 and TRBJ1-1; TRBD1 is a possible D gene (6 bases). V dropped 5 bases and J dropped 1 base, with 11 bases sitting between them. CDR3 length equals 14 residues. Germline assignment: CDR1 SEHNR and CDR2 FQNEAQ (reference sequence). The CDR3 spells CASSTPRGNTEAFF. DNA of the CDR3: TGTGCCAGCAGCACGCCCAGGGGGAACACTGAAGCTTTCTTT.

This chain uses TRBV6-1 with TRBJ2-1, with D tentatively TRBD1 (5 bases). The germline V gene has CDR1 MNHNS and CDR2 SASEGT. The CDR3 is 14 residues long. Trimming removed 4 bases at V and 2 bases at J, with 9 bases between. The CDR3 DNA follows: TGTGCCAGCAGTGGGGGCAGTACCTACAATGAGCAGTTCTTC. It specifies CASSGGSTYNEQFF.

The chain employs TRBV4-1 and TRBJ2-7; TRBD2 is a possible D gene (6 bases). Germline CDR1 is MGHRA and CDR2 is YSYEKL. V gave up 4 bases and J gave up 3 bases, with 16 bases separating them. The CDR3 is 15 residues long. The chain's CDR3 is CASSPLFPSDYEQYF. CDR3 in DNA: TGCGCCAGCAGCCCCCTCTTCCCTAGCGACTACGAGCAGTACTTC.

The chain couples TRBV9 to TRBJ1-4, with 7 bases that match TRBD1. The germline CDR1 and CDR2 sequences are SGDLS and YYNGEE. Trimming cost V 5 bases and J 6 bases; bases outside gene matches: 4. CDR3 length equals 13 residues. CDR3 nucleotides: TGTGCCAGCAGATCAGGACAGGATGAAAAACTGTTTTTT. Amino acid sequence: CASRSGQDEKLFF.

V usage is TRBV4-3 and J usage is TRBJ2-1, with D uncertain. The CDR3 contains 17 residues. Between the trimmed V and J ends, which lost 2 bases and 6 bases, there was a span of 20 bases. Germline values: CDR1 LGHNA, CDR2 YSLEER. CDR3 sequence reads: CASSQSPGYNLANEQFF. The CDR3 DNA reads TGCGCCAGCAGCCAATCCCCCGGATACAACTTGGCCAATGAGCAGTTCTTC.

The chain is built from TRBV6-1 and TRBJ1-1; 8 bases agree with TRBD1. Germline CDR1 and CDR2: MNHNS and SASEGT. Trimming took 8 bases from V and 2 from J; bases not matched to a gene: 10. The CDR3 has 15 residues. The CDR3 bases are TGTGCCAGCGGGCCTCAGGGGGCGGGAAACACTGAAGCTTTCTTT. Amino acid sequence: CASGPQGAGNTEAFF.

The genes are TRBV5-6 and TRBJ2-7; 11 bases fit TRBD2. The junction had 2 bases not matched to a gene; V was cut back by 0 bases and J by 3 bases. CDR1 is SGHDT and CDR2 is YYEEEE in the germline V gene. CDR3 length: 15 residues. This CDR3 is CASSLDLAGGYEQYF. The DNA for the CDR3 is TGTGCCAGCAGCTTGGACCTAGCGGGAGGCTACGAGCAGTACTTC.